These T cell receptor beta chains were read from a single sample in a study of human T cells and chemical hapten exposure. TCRdb passed the RACE reads through MiXCR, listing each CDR3 protein once. This sample has 82,000 or so distinct CDR3 sequences, with over 10% found just once. The sequences come from whole blood, collected in connection with sensitization to the hapten diphenylcyclopropenone (DPC). These TCRs come from a woman in her fifties or sixties with alopecia areata. Some clones in this sample may be carry-over from other donors' samples. CDR3s include the opening cysteine and the closing phenylalanine or tryptophan. A D gene is named only where the DNA matches it firmly. Expanded clones are given a class, and other clones once, few, many or no size at all.

V: TRBV2
J: TRBJ1-5
size: few
D: .
CDR3: CASTRGTASNQPQHF
DNA: TGTGCCAGCACCCGGGGGACGGCGAGCAATCAGCCCCAGCATTTT

V: TRBV29-1
J: TRBJ2-1
size: .
D: .
CDR3: CSVETQPWDEQFF
DNA: TGCAGCGTTGAAACCCAACCGTGGGATGAGCAGTTCTTC

V: TRBV6-1
J: TRBJ1-1
size: .
D: .
CDR3: CATTQSDTEAFF
DNA: TGTGCCACCACCCAGAGCGACACTGAAGCTTTCTTT

V: TRBV5-1
J: TRBJ2-3
size: .
D: .
CDR3: CASGNSVTDTQYF
DNA: TGCGCCAGTGGGAATAGTGTTACAGATACGCAGTATTTT

V: TRBV10-3
J: TRBJ1-1
size: few
D: .
CDR3: CAISVGSTEAFF
DNA: TGTGCCATCAGTGTAGGATCCACTGAAGCTTTCTTT

V: TRBV5-1
J: TRBJ2-3
size: few
D: TRBD2
CDR3: CASSGIAGGPADTQYF
DNA: TGCGCCAGCAGCGGGATAGCGGGAGGGCCCGCAGATACGCAGTATTTT

V: TRBV28
J: TRBJ1-6
size: few
D: .
CDR3: CASSLSGAIETLHF
DNA: TGTGCCAGCAGTCTTTCCGGGGCGATTGAGACCCTCCACTTT

V: TRBV20-1
J: TRBJ2-1
size: few
D: TRBD2
CDR3: CSATPTTSGRFNEQFF
DNA: TGCAGTGCTACCCCTACCACTAGCGGGAGATTCAATGAGCAGTTCTTC

V: TRBV11-2
J: TRBJ2-5
size: few
D: .
CDR3: CASSLFAQTGQETQYF
DNA: TGTGCCAGCAGCTTATTCGCCCAGACAGGCCAAGAGACCCAGTACTTC

V: TRBV5-6
J: TRBJ1-3
size: .
D: .
CDR3: CASSLYRTWAGNTIYF
DNA: TGTGCCAGCAGCTTGTACCGGACATGGGCTGGAAACACCATATATTTT

V: TRBV11-2
J: TRBJ2-5
size: many
D: .
CDR3: CASSLEVPRETQYF
DNA: TGTGCCAGCAGCTTAGAAGTCCCGAGAGAGACCCAGTACTTC

V: TRBV12-3/TRBV12-4
J: TRBJ2-3
size: .
D: .
CDR3: CASSLGGSTDTQYF
DNA: TGTGCCAGCAGTTTAGGGGGGAGCACAGATACGCAGTATTTT

V: TRBV29-1
J: TRBJ2-3
size: few
D: .
CDR3: CSGGTDTQYF
DNA: TGCAGCGGAGGGACAGATACGCAGTATTTT

V: TRBV29-1
J: TRBJ2-1
size: many
D: .
CDR3: CSVDGVNNEQFF
DNA: TGCAGCGTTGATGGGGTTAATAATGAGCAGTTCTTC

V: TRBV6-2/TRBV6-3
J: TRBJ1-2
size: many
D: .
CDR3: CASSPFRAGSYTF
DNA: TGTGCCAGCAGTCCCTTCCGAGCGGGGAGCTACACCTTC

V: TRBV20-1
J: TRBJ1-5
size: .
D: .
CDR3: CSAITGFGNQPQHF
DNA: TGCAGTGCCATTACAGGGTTCGGCAATCAGCCCCAGCATTTT

V: TRBV7-9
J: TRBJ2-2
size: few
D: .
CDR3: CASSSPPPGELFF
DNA: TGTGCCAGCAGCTCACCTCCACCCGGGGAGCTGTTTTTT

V: TRBV9
J: TRBJ2-7
size: many
D: TRBD1
CDR3: CASSVGTASYEQYF
DNA: TGTGCCAGCAGCGTTGGGACAGCTTCCTACGAGCAGTACTTC

V: TRBV25-1
J: TRBJ1-4
size: few
D: .
CDR3: CASSAHGGTNEKLFF
DNA: TGTGCCAGCAGTGCCCATGGAGGGACGAATGAAAAACTGTTTTTT

V: TRBV2
J: TRBJ1-1
size: .
D: .
CDR3: CASRESGLINTEAFF
DNA: TGTGCCAGCAGGGAATCGGGACTCATTAACACTGAAGCTTTCTTT

V: TRBV12-3/TRBV12-4
J: TRBJ1-1
size: many
D: .
CDR3: CASSRRREAFF
DNA: TGTGCCAGCAGCCGAAGGAGGGAGGCTTTCTTT

V: TRBV20-1
J: TRBJ2-5
size: .
D: .
CDR3: CSVQYPTGTQYF
DNA: TGCAGTGTCCAATACCCGACTGGGACCCAGTACTTC

V: TRBV29-1
J: TRBJ2-1
size: many
D: .
CDR3: CSGSAVEQFF
DNA: TGCAGCGGAAGTGCGGTTGAGCAGTTCTTC

V: TRBV20-1
J: TRBJ2-7
size: .
D: .
CDR3: CSATTWRNLLGSYEQYF
DNA: TGCAGTGCCACGACTTGGCGGAACCTGTTGGGCTCCTACGAGCAGTACTTC

V: TRBV12-3/TRBV12-4
J: TRBJ1-1
size: few
D: .
CDR3: CASSFLYTEAFF
DNA: TGTGCCAGCAGTTTTTTGTACACTGAAGCTTTCTTT

V: TRBV11-3
J: TRBJ2-1
size: few
D: .
CDR3: CASARSGTSYNEQFF
DNA: TGTGCCAGCGCCAGATCCGGGACTTCCTACAATGAGCAGTTCTTC

V: TRBV19
J: TRBJ2-5
size: many
D: .
CDR3: CASSIGGGQETQYF
DNA: TGTGCCAGTAGTATAGGCGGCGGCCAAGAGACCCAGTACTTC

V: TRBV20-1
J: TRBJ2-2
size: .
D: .
CDR3: CSAYGTVNTGELFF
DNA: TGCAGTGCCTACGGGACGGTGAACACCGGGGAGCTGTTTTTT

V: TRBV4-2
J: TRBJ2-7
size: few
D: TRBD2
CDR3: CASSQERSGTSGSVSHEQYF
DNA: TGTGCCAGCAGCCAAGAGAGGTCCGGGACTAGCGGGAGTGTGAGCCACGAGCAGTACTTC

V: TRBV27
J: TRBJ1-4
size: many
D: .
CDR3: CASRPNEKLFF
DNA: TGTGCCAGCAGACCTAATGAAAAACTGTTTTTT

V: TRBV5-1
J: TRBJ2-3
size: many
D: TRBD2
CDR3: CASSFWTSGRTDTQYF
DNA: TGCGCCAGCAGCTTTTGGACTAGCGGGAGGACAGATACGCAGTATTTT

V: TRBV4-2
J: TRBJ2-1
size: many
D: .
CDR3: CASSQASVGLNNEQFF
DNA: TGTGCCAGCAGCCAAGCATCGGTAGGGCTAAACAATGAGCAGTTCTTC

V: TRBV7-8
J: TRBJ2-1
size: many
D: .
CDR3: CASSILPQSNEQFF
DNA: TGTGCCAGCAGCATTCTGCCCCAGAGTAATGAGCAGTTCTTC

V: TRBV28
J: TRBJ1-4
size: few
D: TRBD1
CDR3: CASGTGNEKLFF
DNA: TGTGCCAGCGGGACAGGGAATGAAAAACTGTTTTTT

V: TRBV29-1
J: TRBJ2-3
size: many
D: .
CDR3: CSVEPRRDTQYF
DNA: TGCAGCGTTGAACCCCGCCGGGATACGCAGTATTTT

V: TRBV18
J: TRBJ2-7
size: .
D: TRBD2
CDR3: CASSPLAGSPSSYEQYF
DNA: TGTGCCAGCTCACCACTAGCGGGGAGTCCCTCGTCCTACGAGCAGTACTTC

V: TRBV28
J: TRBJ2-1
size: .
D: TRBD2
CDR3: CASSPRTSGRNEQFF
DNA: TGTGCCAGCAGTCCAAGGACTAGCGGGAGAAATGAGCAGTTCTTC

V: TRBV11-3
J: TRBJ2-2
size: .
D: .
CDR3: CASSLRGRNTGELFF
DNA: TGTGCCAGCAGCTTAAGGGGCCGGAACACCGGGGAGCTGTTTTTT

V: TRBV29-1
J: TRBJ1-1
size: .
D: .
CDR3: CSVESAGVGTEAFF
DNA: TGCAGCGTTGAATCGGCAGGGGTCGGAACTGAAGCTTTCTTT

V: TRBV11-2
J: TRBJ2-1
size: few
D: TRBD2
CDR3: CASSFSGIYNEQFF
DNA: TGTGCCAGCAGCTTTAGCGGGATTTACAATGAGCAGTTCTTC

V: TRBV12-3/TRBV12-4
J: TRBJ1-1
size: few
D: .
CDR3: CASSLSVNTEAFF
DNA: TGTGCCAGCAGTTTATCGGTGAACACTGAAGCTTTCTTT

V: TRBV5-1
J: TRBJ2-1
size: .
D: .
CDR3: CASSLAEVLAPNEQFF
DNA: TGCGCCAGCAGCTTGGCCGAGGTACTCGCCCCCAATGAGCAGTTCTTC

V: TRBV20-1
J: TRBJ2-3
size: .
D: .
CDR3: CSATLAPDTQYF
DNA: TGCAGTGCTACCCTAGCTCCAGATACGCAGTATTTT

V: TRBV6-6
J: TRBJ2-3
size: many
D: .
CDR3: CASSPNGPPSPDTQYF
DNA: TGTGCCAGCAGCCCGAATGGACCCCCCAGCCCAGATACGCAGTATTTT

V: TRBV11-2
J: TRBJ2-7
size: many
D: .
CDR3: CASSLGRIHEQYF
DNA: TGTGCCAGCAGCCTGGGTAGGATCCACGAGCAGTACTTC